Shown below are 24 T cell receptor beta chains from a single sample sequenced in a study of cytomegalovirus exposure and HLA in healthy donors. PCR primers comprised 60 Vbeta and 13 Jbeta primers. TCRdb keeps only in-frame clones here, not all; method: immunoSEQ multiplex PCR. The sample lists 70,000 to 100,000 clones; 75% to 90% were seen once. Sequencing was performed on PBMCs. Every receptor here comes from a man aged 50 to 60 in good health and CMV-seropositive.

About this clone: An end of the junction does not agree with germline; a read error may underlie this. The gene calls are TRBV19 and TRBJ2-4, with TRBD2 matching over 10 bases. The CDR3 loop spans 16 amino acids. Germline V gives CDR1 LNHDA, CDR2 SQIVND (reference sequence). The CDR3 spells CASSIPLAGAKNSQYF. As DNA, the CDR3 is TGTGCCAGTAGTATTCCCCTAGCGGGAGCCAAAAACAGTCAGTACTTC.

About this clone itself: This CDR3 is also generated by other DNA sequences in the sample. The chain recombines TRBV18 with TRBJ2-7, with D tentatively TRBD1 (6 bases). V was trimmed by 4 bases and J by 4 bases, leaving 8 bases between them. Germline CDR1 reads KGHSH; CDR2 reads LQKENI. This CDR3 is built from 12 residues. The CDR3 DNA sequence: TGTGCCAGCTCACTAGACAGGTACGAGCAGTACTTC. It codes for CASSLDRYEQYF.

This clone was picked up one time. The chain joins TRBV5-1 to TRBJ1-1, with D unclear. Deletions cut 3 bases from V and 0 bases from J, with 15 bases between. Germline CDR1 reads SGHRS; CDR2 reads YFSETQ. This CDR3 has 16 residues. CDR3 amino acids: CASSWTGISLNTEAFF. Written as DNA, the CDR3 is TGCGCCAGCAGCTGGACCGGGATTAGTCTGAACACTGAAGCTTTCTTT. Drawing the rest from reference TRBV5-1 and TRBJ1-1, the complete variable domain is KAGVTQTPRYLIKTRGQQVTLSCSPISGHRSVSWYQQTPGQGLQFLFEYFSETQRNKGNFPGRFSGRQFSNSRSEMNVSTLELGDSALYLCASSWTGISLNTEAFFGQGTRLTVV.

V usage is TRBV18 and J usage is TRBJ2-3; D is possibly TRBD2 (5 bases). This CDR3 contains 15 residues. Germline V CDR1 and CDR2: KGHSH, LQKENI. V lost 3 bases to trimming and J lost 1 base, with 11 bases between them. The CDR3 sequence is CASSPTSSGTDTQYF. CDR3 nucleotide sequence: TGTGCCAGCTCACCTACTAGTTCGGGCACAGATACGCAGTATTTT.

The chain uses TRBV18 and TRBJ1-2; perhaps TRBD1 as D (6 bases). Germline V gene sequence: CDR1 KGHSH, CDR2 LQKENI. The CDR3 consists of 13 residues. With 6 bases removed from V and 2 bases from J, the gap between germline ends came to 10 bases. The CDR3 coding sequence is TGTGCCAGCTCCCCCGGACAGAACTATGGCTACACCTTC. Protein sequence: CASSPGQNYGYTF.

The J gene is TRBJ1-2, the V gene TRBV6-1; 9 nucleotides align to TRBD1. This CDR3 has 14 residues. Per the germline V gene, CDR1 is MNHNS and CDR2 is SASEGT. V was clipped by 10 bases and J by 4 bases; unmatched bases: 10. CDR3 nucleotides: TGTGCCACGAGCCGGGACAGGGTATCCTATGGCTACACCTTC. Protein sequence: CATSRDRVSYGYTF.

This chain connects TRBV27 to TRBJ2-1; 11 bases match TRBD2. The CDR3 is 17 amino acids. With 5 bases clipped from V and 6 bases from J, the junction kept 12 bases outside the gene matches. Germline V CDR1 and CDR2: MNHEY, SMNVEV (reference sequence). CDR3 sequence reads: CASSPIRGLAVSNEQFF. CDR3 DNA sequence: TGTGCCAGCAGTCCGATCAGGGGACTAGCGGTGTCCAATGAGCAGTTCTTC.

The chain combines TRBV27 with TRBJ2-7, with a tentative D call TRBD2 (5 bases). This CDR3 is 17 amino acids long. The ends were cut back, 4 bases at V and 2 bases at J, with 21 bases in the middle. Germline V gives CDR1 MNHEY, CDR2 SMNVEV (reference sequence). CDR3: CASSSRESLVGPYEQYF. The CDR3 DNA follows: TGTGCCAGCAGTTCGAGGGAGTCCCTAGTCGGCCCCTACGAGCAGTACTTC.

This chain links TRBV4-2 with TRBJ2-1; 7 positions agree with TRBD2. V shed 4 bases and J 4 bases; nucleotides not matched to a gene: 16. The germline V gene encodes CDR1 LGHNA and CDR2 YNFKEQ. This CDR3 has 18 residues. In DNA, the CDR3 is TGTGCCAGCAGCCTTTATGGCCTGGGGGAGGGCTTGTACAATGAGCAGTTCTTC. Translating it yields CASSLYGLGEGLYNEQFF.

The chain carries TRBV9 and TRBJ2-6, with 12 bases lining up with TRBD2. Germline trimming cut 5 bases from V and 3 bases from J; bases unmatched to any gene: 9. The CDR3 covers 18 residues. Germline CDR1 is SGDLS and CDR2 is YYNGEE. In DNA form, the CDR3 reads TGTGCCAGCAGAGCCGGGACTAGCGGGTTTTTTGGGGCCAACGTCCTGACTTTC. Translating gives CASRAGTSGFFGANVLTF. The whole variable domain, filled in from reference TRBV9 and TRBJ2-6, reads DSGVTQTPKHLITATGQRVTLRCSPRSGDLSVYWYQQSLDQGLQFLIQYYNGEERAKGNILERFSAQQFPDLHSELNLSSLELGDSALYFCASRAGTSGFFGANVLTFGAGSRLTVL.

The gene calls are TRBV19 and TRBJ2-7; TRBD2 aligns across 10 bases. Germline assignment: CDR1 LNHDA and CDR2 SQIVND (reference sequence). There are 14 residues in the CDR3. V shed 8 bases, J shed 1 base, and the junction held 5 bases outside the gene matches. CDR3 DNA sequence: TGTGCCAGTGGACTAGCGGAACAATCCTACGAGCAGTACTTC. It translates to CASGLAEQSYEQYF.

The V and J genes are TRBV2 and TRBJ1-1, with D possibly matching TRBD1 (5 bases). The CDR3 runs 14 residues. Per germline, CDR1 SNHLY and CDR2 FYNNEI. The V gene lost 1 base and the J gene lost 3 bases, with 9 bases spanning the gap. The CDR3: CASSEDRRYTEAFF. As DNA, the CDR3 is TGTGCCAGCAGTGAAGACAGGCGATACACTGAAGCTTTCTTT.

The chain joins TRBV27 to TRBJ1-2; 7 bases agree with TRBD1. Germline V CDR1 and CDR2: MNHEY, SMNVEV (reference sequence). Trimming at V came to 6 bases and at J to 3 bases, leaving 7 bases not matched to a gene. The CDR3 extends over 14 amino acids. CDR3 region: CASSPLGTDYGYTF. The CDR3 region has the DNA TGTGCCAGCAGCCCCCTCGGGACAGACTATGGCTACACCTTC.

The chain links TRBV14 to TRBJ2-5; TRBD2 might be the D (7 bases). Deletions cut 3 bases from V and 9 bases from J, with 20 bases between. Germline V lookup: CDR1 SGHDN, CDR2 FVKESK. CDR3 size: 15 residues. The CDR3 DNA is TGTGCCAGCAGCCACACGGGAGGTGGGGGCTCGGCCCAGTACTTC. This encodes CASSHTGGGGSAQYF.

This clone has only a few counts. The chain combines TRBV28 with TRBJ1-2, with D possibly TRBD1 on 5 matching bases. V lost 6 bases and J 8 bases, leaving 19 bases between the germline ends. Germline CDR1 MDHEN, CDR2 SYDVKM. The CDR3 runs 14 residues. The CDR3 loop is CASSPPSGAGGYTF. For the CDR3, the DNA is TGTGCCAGCAGCCCACCTTCCGGGGCGGGGGGCTACACCTTC.

This clone was seen a few times. Other DNA variants within this sample encode the same CDR3. This chain uses TRBV6-5 with TRBJ2-7, with D perhaps matching TRBD1 (6 bases). V shed 9 bases and J shed 4 bases, with 10 bases lying between them. The CDR3 consists of 11 residues. CDR1 and CDR2 from the germline V gene are MNHEY and SVGAGI. Written as DNA, the CDR3 is TGTGCCAGTAAGGGGGTGTACGAGCAGTACTTC. Residues: CASKGVYEQYF.

This clone appeared a single time. The chain combines TRBV5-4 with TRBJ2-7; possibly TRBD1 for D (5 bases). Between the trimmed V and J ends, which lost 0 bases and 5 bases, there was a span of 12 bases. CDR1 and CDR2 from the germline V gene are SGHNT and YYREEE (reference sequence). CDR3 size: 14 residues. Written as DNA, the CDR3 is TGTGCCAGCAGCTTGGTTGGGGCCCACGACGAGCAGTACTTC. Translation gives CASSLVGAHDEQYF. The full variable domain, in which reference TRBV5-4 and TRBJ2-7 provide the parts outside the CDR3, is ETGVTQSPTHLIKTRGQQVTLRCSSQSGHNTVSWYQQALGQGPQFIFQYYREEENGRGNFPPRFSGLQFPNYSSELNVNALELDDSALYLCASSLVGAHDEQYFGPGTRLTVT.

The chain couples TRBV5-5 to TRBJ1-5, with D possibly TRBD1 on 5 matching bases. The CDR3 extends over 13 amino acids. V was trimmed by 7 bases and J by 6 bases, leaving 14 bases between them. CDR1 and CDR2 from the germline V gene are SGHKS and YYEKEE (reference sequence). DNA of the CDR3: TGTGCCAGCGGAACAGGAAGCCGTCAGCCCCAGCATTTT. Protein: CASGTGSRQPQHF.

This rearrangement joins TRBV7-6 to TRBJ2-3; TRBD2 aligns across 12 bases. Trimming cost V 5 bases and J 14 bases; bases outside gene matches: 11. CDR1 and CDR2 from the germline V gene are SGHVS and FNYEAQ. This CDR3 is 14 amino acids long. This CDR3 is CASSPTSGRYVPYF. The CDR3 coding sequence is TGTGCCAGCAGCCCAACTAGCGGGAGGTATGTCCCGTATTTT.

The chain has TRBV14 and TRBJ1-4; perhaps TRBD1 as D (5 bases). Between the trimmed V and J ends, which lost 4 bases and 8 bases, there was a span of 14 bases. The CDR3 is 14 residues long. Germline CDR1 SGHDN, CDR2 FVKESK. CDR3 amino acids: CASSLLGRGEKLFF. Here the CDR3 DNA reads TGTGCCAGCAGCCTCTTGGGAAGGGGAGAAAAACTGTTTTTT.

The rearrangement links TRBV7-6 to TRBJ1-4; 8 positions match TRBD1. V lost 2 bases, J lost 12 bases, and 11 bases stayed unmatched. Per germline, CDR1 SGHVS and CDR2 FNYEAQ. This CDR3 has 15 residues. DNA of the CDR3: TGTGCCAGCAGCTTATTAATCTCCGGACAGGGACAACTGTTTTTT. The encoded protein is CASSLLISGQGQLFF.

The chain uses TRBV5-1 and TRBJ2-3; D may be TRBD1 (5 bases). The germline V gene encodes CDR1 SGHRS and CDR2 YFSETQ. Trimming shortened V by 2 bases and J by 3 bases, and 10 bases separated the two germline ends. The CDR3 loop spans 14 amino acids. The CDR3 sequence: CASSLGVPTDTQYF. The CDR3 DNA sequence: TGCGCCAGCAGCTTAGGGGTCCCTACAGATACGCAGTATTTT.

V and J are TRBV12-5 and TRBJ2-3, with 9 bases aligning to TRBD1. With 6 bases clipped from V and 4 bases from J, the junction kept 8 bases outside the gene matches. CDR1 and CDR2 from the germline V gene are LGHNT and FRNRAP. This CDR3 has 15 amino acids. For the CDR3, the DNA is TGTGCTAGTGGGGGAACAGGGGGCAGAGCAGATACGCAGTATTTT. It codes for CASGGTGGRADTQYF.

The chain recombines TRBV5-1 with TRBJ2-5; 14 bases map to TRBD2. The CDR3 sequence is 17 residues long. The J segment lost 5 bases and the V segment lost 3 bases, leaving 9 bases of the junction unmatched. Germline CDR1 reads SGHRS; CDR2 reads YFSETQ. CDR3 in amino acids: CASSYWGLAGAGETQYF. CDR3 DNA sequence: TGCGCCAGCAGCTATTGGGGACTAGCGGGAGCGGGGGAGACCCAGTACTTC.